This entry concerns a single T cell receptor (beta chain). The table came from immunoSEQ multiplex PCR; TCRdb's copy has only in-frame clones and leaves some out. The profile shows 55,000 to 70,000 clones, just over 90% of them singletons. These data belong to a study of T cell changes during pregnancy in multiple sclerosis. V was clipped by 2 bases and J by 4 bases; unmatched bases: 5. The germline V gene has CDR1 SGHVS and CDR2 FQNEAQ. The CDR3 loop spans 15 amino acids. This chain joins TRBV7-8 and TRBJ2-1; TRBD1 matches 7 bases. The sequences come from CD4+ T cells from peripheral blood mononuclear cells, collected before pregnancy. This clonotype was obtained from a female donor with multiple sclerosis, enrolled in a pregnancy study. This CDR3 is CASSLLQGVYNEQFF. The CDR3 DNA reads TGTGCCAGCAGCTTATTGCAGGGGGTATACAATGAGCAGTTCTTC.